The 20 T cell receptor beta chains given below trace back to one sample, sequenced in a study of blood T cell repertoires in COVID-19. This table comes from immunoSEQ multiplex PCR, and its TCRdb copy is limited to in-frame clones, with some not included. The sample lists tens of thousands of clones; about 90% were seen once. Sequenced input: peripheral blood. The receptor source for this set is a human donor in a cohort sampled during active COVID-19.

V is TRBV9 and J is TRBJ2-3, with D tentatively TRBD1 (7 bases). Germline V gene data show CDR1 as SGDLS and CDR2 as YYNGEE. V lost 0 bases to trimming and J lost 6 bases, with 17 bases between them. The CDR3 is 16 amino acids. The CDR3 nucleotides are TGTGCCAGCAGCGTAGTGGGGGGAGAGACAGGGGATACGCAGTATTTT. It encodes CASSVVGGETGDTQYF.

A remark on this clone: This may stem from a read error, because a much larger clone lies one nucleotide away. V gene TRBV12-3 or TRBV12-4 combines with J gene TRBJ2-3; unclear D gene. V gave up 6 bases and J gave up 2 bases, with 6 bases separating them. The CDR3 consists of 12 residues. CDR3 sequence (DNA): TGTGCCAGCAGGGCCATCACAGATACGCAGTATTTT. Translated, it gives CASRAITDTQYF.

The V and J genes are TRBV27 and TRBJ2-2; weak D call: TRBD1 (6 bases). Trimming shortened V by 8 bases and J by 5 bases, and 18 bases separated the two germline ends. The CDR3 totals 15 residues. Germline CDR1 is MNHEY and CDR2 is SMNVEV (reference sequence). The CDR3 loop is CASGLQGPRTGELFF. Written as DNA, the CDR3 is TGTGCCAGCGGCCTGCAGGGGCCGCGGACCGGGGAGCTGTTTTTT.

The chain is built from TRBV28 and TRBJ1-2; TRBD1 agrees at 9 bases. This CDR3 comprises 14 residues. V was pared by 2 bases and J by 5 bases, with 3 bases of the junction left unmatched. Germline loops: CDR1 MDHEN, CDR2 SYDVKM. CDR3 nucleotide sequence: TGTGCCAGCAGTTTAGGGACAGGGACTTATGGCTACACCTTC. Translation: CASSLGTGTYGYTF.

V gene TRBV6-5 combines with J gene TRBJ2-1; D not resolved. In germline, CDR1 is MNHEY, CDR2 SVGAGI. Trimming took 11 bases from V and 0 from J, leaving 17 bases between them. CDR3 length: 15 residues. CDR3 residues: CAAAEVGSSYNEQFF. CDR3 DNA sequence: TGTGCCGCGGCCGAGGTAGGAAGCTCCTACAATGAGCAGTTCTTC.

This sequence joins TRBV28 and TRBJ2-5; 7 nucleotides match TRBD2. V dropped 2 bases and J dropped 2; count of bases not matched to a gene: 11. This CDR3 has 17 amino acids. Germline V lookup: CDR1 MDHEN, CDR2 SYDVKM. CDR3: CASSLPPEGGLQETQYF. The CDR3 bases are TGTGCCAGCAGTTTACCCCCGGAGGGAGGGCTACAAGAGACCCAGTACTTC.

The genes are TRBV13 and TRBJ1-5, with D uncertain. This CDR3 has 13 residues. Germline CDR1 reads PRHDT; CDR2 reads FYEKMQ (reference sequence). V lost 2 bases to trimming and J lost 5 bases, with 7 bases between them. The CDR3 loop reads CASSLNPDQPQHF. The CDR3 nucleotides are TGTGCCAGCAGCTTAAACCCGGATCAGCCCCAGCATTTT. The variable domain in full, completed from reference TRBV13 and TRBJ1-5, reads AAGVIQSPRHLIKEKRETATLKCYPIPRHDTVYWYQQGPGQDPQFLISFYEKMQSDKGSIPDRFSAQQFSDYHSELNMSSLELGDSALYFCASSLNPDQPQHFGDGTRLSIL.

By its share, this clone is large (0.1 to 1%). The CDR3 protein is CASSLDGLDRNEQFF. CDR3 DNA: TGTGCCAGCAGCTTAGACGGCCTAGACCGCAATGAGCAGTTCTTC. The chain employs TRBV11-3 and TRBJ2-1, with D hard to call. The CDR3 runs 15 residues. Germline V gene data show CDR1 as SGHNT and CDR2 as YENEEA. V was trimmed by 0 bases and J by 6 bases, leaving 12 bases between them.

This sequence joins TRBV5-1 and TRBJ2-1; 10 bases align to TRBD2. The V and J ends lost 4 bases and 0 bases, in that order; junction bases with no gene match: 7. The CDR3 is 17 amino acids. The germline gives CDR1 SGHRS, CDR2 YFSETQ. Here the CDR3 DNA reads TGCGCCAGCAGCCTAGCGGGAGTTGTTGACTCCTACAATGAGCAGTTCTTC. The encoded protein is CASSLAGVVDSYNEQFF.

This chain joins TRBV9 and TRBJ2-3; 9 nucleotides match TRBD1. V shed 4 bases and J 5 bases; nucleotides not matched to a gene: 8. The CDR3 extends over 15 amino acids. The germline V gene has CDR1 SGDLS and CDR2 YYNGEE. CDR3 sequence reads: CASSPGQGHQDTQYF. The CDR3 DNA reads TGTGCCAGCAGCCCGGGACAGGGACACCAAGATACGCAGTATTTT.

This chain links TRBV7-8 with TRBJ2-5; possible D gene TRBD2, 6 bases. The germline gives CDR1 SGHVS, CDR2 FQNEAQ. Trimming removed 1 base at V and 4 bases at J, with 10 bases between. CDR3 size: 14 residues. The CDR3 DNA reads TGTGCCAGCAGCTTAGGGCCCGGGGGAGAGACCCAGTACTTC. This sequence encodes CASSLGPGGETQYF.

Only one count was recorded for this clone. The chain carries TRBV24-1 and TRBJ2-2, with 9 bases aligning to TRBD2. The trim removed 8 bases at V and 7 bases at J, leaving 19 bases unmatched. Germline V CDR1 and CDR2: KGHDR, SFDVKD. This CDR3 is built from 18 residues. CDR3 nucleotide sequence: TGTGCCACCAAAAACCCGGACAGTTCATTTAGCGGGAGCGGGGAGCTGTTTTTT. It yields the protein CATKNPDSSFSGSGELFF.

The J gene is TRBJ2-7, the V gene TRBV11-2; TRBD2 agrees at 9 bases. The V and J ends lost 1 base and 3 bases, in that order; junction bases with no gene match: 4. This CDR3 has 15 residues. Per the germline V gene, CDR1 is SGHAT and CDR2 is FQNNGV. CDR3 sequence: CASSLGLAEIYEQYF. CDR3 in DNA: TGTGCCAGCAGCTTAGGACTAGCGGAGATCTACGAGCAGTACTTC.

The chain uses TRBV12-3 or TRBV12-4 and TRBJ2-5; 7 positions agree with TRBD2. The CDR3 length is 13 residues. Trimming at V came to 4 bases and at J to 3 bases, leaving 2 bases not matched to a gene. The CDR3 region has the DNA TGTGCCAGCAGTTCCCTAGCGGAAGAGACCCAGTACTTC. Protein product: CASSSLAEETQYF.

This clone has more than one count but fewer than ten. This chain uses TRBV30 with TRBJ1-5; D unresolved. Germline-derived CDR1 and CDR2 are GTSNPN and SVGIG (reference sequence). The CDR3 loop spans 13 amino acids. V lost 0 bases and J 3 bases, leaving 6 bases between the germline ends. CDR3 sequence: CAWSVRDNQPQHF. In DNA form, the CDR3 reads TGTGCCTGGAGTGTACGAGACAATCAGCCCCAGCATTTT.

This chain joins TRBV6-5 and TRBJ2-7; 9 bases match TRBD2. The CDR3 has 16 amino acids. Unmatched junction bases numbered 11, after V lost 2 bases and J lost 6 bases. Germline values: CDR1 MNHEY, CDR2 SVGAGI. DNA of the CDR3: TGTGCCAGCAGTTACGCAGGGTCGGGACTAGCTCTCGAGCAGTACTTC. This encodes CASSYAGSGLALEQYF.

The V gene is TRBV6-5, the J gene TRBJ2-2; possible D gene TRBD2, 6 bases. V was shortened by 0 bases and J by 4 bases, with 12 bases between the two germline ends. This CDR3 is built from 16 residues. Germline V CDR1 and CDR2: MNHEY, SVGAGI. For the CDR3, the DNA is TGTGCCAGCAGTTACTCGAGGCAGGGAGGCACCGGGGAGCTGTTTTTT. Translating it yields CASSYSRQGGTGELFF.

The DNA of the CDR3 is TGTGCCAGCAGTTTAGGCGGCCGGACTGGCAACAATGAGCAGTTCTTC. Translation: CASSLGGRTGNNEQFF. The V and J genes are TRBV28 and TRBJ2-1; a weak D match, TRBD2 (5 bases). The CDR3 spans 16 residues. Germline CDR1 and CDR2: MDHEN and SYDVKM. V lost 2 bases to trimming and J lost 5 bases, with 16 bases between them.

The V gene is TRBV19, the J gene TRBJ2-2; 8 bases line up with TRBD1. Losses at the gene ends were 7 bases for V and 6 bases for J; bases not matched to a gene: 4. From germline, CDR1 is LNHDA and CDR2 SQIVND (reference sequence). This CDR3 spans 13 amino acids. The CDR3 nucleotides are TGTGCCAGTAAGGGCAGGGGGCCCGGGGAGCTGTTTTTT. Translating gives CASKGRGPGELFF.

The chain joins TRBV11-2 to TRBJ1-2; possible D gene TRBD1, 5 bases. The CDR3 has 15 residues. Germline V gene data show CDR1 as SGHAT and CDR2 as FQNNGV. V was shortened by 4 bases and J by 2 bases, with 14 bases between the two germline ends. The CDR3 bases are TGTGCCAGCAGCTCAGGGAAGGGTTGGAACTATGGCTACACCTTC. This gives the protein CASSSGKGWNYGYTF.